Following are 4 T cell receptor beta chains from one sample sequenced in a study of T cell repertoires in cytomegalovirus infection. TCRdb re-called the reads with MiXCR, one entry per CDR3 protein. The sample lists roughly 100,000 distinct CDR3 sequences, approximately 15% occurring once. Sequenced input: PBMCs. The receptors were sampled from a human donor in good health (CMV status not recorded). Some clones in this sample may be carry-over from other donors' samples.

In its sample, this clonotype was seen many times. The chain carries TRBV7-2 and TRBJ2-3; 9 bases agree with TRBD1. Germline trimming cut 6 bases from V and 2 bases from J; bases unmatched to any gene: 6. The CDR3 consists of 15 residues. Germline V lookup: CDR1 SGHTA, CDR2 FQGNSA. The CDR3 DNA is TGTGCCAGCAGGCGACAGGGGGGACCCACAGATACGCAGTATTTT. It codes for CASRRQGGPTDTQYF.

This clonotype was counted at least ten times. The gene calls are TRBV27 and TRBJ2-3, with 7 bases identical to TRBD2. V lost 3 bases to trimming and J lost 1 base; unmatched junction nucleotides: 13. This CDR3 is 18 amino acids long. Germline V gene data show CDR1 as MNHEY and CDR2 as SMNVEV (reference sequence). The CDR3 here is CASSFVQRGVRGTDTQYF. For the CDR3, the DNA is TGTGCCAGCAGTTTTGTTCAGCGGGGAGTTAGAGGCACAGATACGCAGTATTTT.

Only a few counts were recorded for this clonotype. The chain joins TRBV19 to TRBJ1-4; 9 positions agree with TRBD1. This CDR3 is 15 amino acids long. Germline CDR1 reads LNHDA; CDR2 reads SQIVND (reference sequence). V was pared by 0 bases and J by 8 bases, with 4 bases of the junction left unmatched. CDR3 loop: CASSIDRTGEEKLFF. Written as DNA, the CDR3 is TGTGCCAGTAGTATAGATAGGACAGGGGAAGAAAAACTGTTTTTT.

The CDR3 nucleotides read TGTGCCAGCACTCCGGGACAGGGGAGGTCTGGGGCCAACGTCCTGACTTTC. It is translated as CASTPGQGRSGANVLTF. J is TRBJ2-6 and V is TRBV2; TRBD1 aligns across 10 bases. After removal of 7 bases from V and 1 base from J, the junction contained 7 bases not matched to a gene. This CDR3 has 17 residues. Germline V CDR1 and CDR2: SNHLY, FYNNEI.